This TCR beta chain was retrieved from a study of shared clonotypes between healthy human individuals. Study observations and caveats: Specimens sampled were limited to blood, with tissue repertoires likely differing. It was the few donors that limited the genetic and exposure-history diversity represented.

Trimming removed 2 bases from V and 4 bases from J, with 11 bases in between. The CDR3 sequence is 14 residues long. Looked up from germline, CDR1 is SEHNR and CDR2 is FQNEAQ (reference sequence). This clone showed up just once. Its antigen remains unknown. Each unsorted PBMC replicate got 300 ng genomic DNA, tens of thousands of genomes. Unsorted PBMC DNA went through sequencing on ten immunoSEQ deep assay plates. This table comes from immunoSEQ multiplex PCR, and its TCRdb copy is limited to in-frame clones, with some not included. This sample has 400,000 to 550,000 clones, with around three quarters found just once.

The sample taken for sequencing was PBMCs. This chain joins TRBV7-9 and TRBJ2-5; D is possibly TRBD2 (5 bases). The sequence was collected from a woman in her thirties or forties in good health. Some clones in this sample may be carry-over from other donors' samples. CDR3 in amino acids: CASSLLGRGETQYF. CDR3 DNA: TGTGCCAGCAGCTTATTGGGCCGGGGAGAGACCCAGTACTTC.